These 8 T cell receptor beta chains share one sample of origin, sequenced in a study of blood T cell repertoires in COVID-19. The protocol was immunoSEQ multiplex PCR, while the TCRdb copy is restricted to in-frame clones and leaves out a portion. Among about 500,000 clones listed, 75% to 90% were seen once. Sequencing was performed on PBMCs or T cells enriched from blood (not recorded which). These receptors all come from a woman younger than 30 who had recovered from COVID-19.

The rearrangement uses TRBV12-5 and TRBJ1-2; TRBD1 aligns across 10 bases. Germline V gene sequence: CDR1 LGHNT, CDR2 FRNRAP. Losses at the gene ends were 2 bases for V and 4 bases for J; bases not matched to a gene: 13. This CDR3 spans 18 amino acids. The DNA for the CDR3 is TGTGCTAGTGGTTTGAACCCCGACGGGACAGGGGCTATCTATGGCTACACCTTC. Amino acids: CASGLNPDGTGAIYGYTF.

DNA of the CDR3: TGTGCCAGCAGCCAAGGGTCCGGGAGGTACGAGCAGTACTTC. It specifies CASSQGSGRYEQYF. The chain links TRBV4-2 to TRBJ2-7; the match to TRBD2 covers 7 bases. The CDR3 loop spans 14 amino acids. V gave up 1 base and J gave up 4 bases; unmatched junction bases: 4. The germline gives CDR1 LGHNA, CDR2 YNFKEQ.

The gene calls are TRBV6-1 and TRBJ1-3; D is perhaps TRBD1 (6 bases). Looked up from germline, CDR1 is MNHNS and CDR2 is SASEGT. This CDR3 has 15 residues. Between the trimmed V and J ends, which lost 2 bases and 4 bases, there was a span of 12 bases. The CDR3 here is CASSESQGQGNTIYF. The CDR3 DNA sequence: TGTGCCAGCAGTGAATCTCAGGGGCAGGGAAACACCATATATTTT.

V and J are TRBV21-1 and TRBJ1-1; TRBD1 is the table's D call, not checked against the DNA. TRBV21-1 is a known pseudogene. This CDR3 is 17 amino acids long. The CDR3 DNA is TGTGCCAGCAGCAAAGGAAGAGGGGGCAGGGGGGACACTGAAGCTTTCTTT. It yields the protein CASSKGRGGRGDTEAFF.

The CDR3 loop reads CASSSGTMNYGYTF. CDR3 sequence (DNA): TGTGCCAGCAGCTCCGGGACAATGAACTATGGCTACACCTTC. This chain uses TRBV3-1 (or the pseudogene TRBV3-2) with TRBJ1-2; maybe TRBD1 (6 bases). V lost 5 bases, J lost 2 bases, and 12 bases lay in between. The CDR3 length is 14 residues. Germline values: CDR1 LGHDT, CDR2 YNNKEL (reference sequence).

The gene calls are TRBV10-2 and TRBJ1-2; D is perhaps TRBD1 (5 bases). This CDR3 has 13 residues. Per the germline V gene, CDR1 is WSHSY and CDR2 is SAAADI. V was shortened by 2 bases and J by 4 bases, with 8 bases between the two germline ends. The CDR3 sequence: CASSEGATYGYTF. CDR3 coding DNA: TGCGCCAGCAGTGAGGGGGCAACCTATGGCTACACCTTC.

The V and J genes are TRBV11-2 and TRBJ2-2; TRBD2 matches at 10 bases. This CDR3 is built from 16 residues. The V segment lost 6 bases and the J segment 5 bases; nucleotides outside the gene matches: 9. Germline V gene sequence: CDR1 SGHAT, CDR2 FQNNGV. For the CDR3, the DNA is TGTGCCAGCAGAGACATAGCGGGGGGTAGAACCGGGGAGCTGTTTTTT. Protein: CASRDIAGGRTGELFF.

The chain uses TRBV20-1 and TRBJ1-2, with D possibly matching TRBD1 (5 bases). V was clipped by 3 bases and J by 8 bases, with 19 bases between them. Germline CDR1 DFQATT, CDR2 SNEGSKA (reference sequence). This CDR3 has 14 residues. The chain's CDR3 is CSASEGDLPRGYTF. The DNA for the CDR3 is TGCAGTGCTAGTGAAGGGGATCTTCCGAGGGGCTACACCTTC.